Shown below are 6 T cell receptor beta chains from a single sample sequenced in a study of blood T cells in healthy people across ages (dated by TCRdb to about 2015). Libraries were built with 5' RACE. For sequencing, an Illumina HiSeq 2500 was employed. A second PCR of roughly 7 to 11 cycles was run with a J-beta primer mix and a sample-barcoded 5' primer. TCRdb trimmed the raw reads at Q25, called clones with MiXCR and kept productive beta chains. Duplicate CDR3 protein sequences are folded into a single record with the most common DNA and genes. The sample profile shows 650,000 to 800,000 distinct CDR3 sequences; over 40% of them were found once. The top ten hold approximately 12% of the sample. Sequencing was done on a sample of blood. The origin of the receptors is a woman older than 75 in good health.

The rearrangement links TRBV11-2 to TRBJ1-2; 7 bases are shared with TRBD1. This CDR3 region has 13 residues. Unmatched junction bases numbered 4, after V lost 7 bases and J lost 2 bases. The germline gives CDR1 SGHAT, CDR2 FQNNGV. The CDR3 coding sequence is TGTGCCAGCACCCTAGGGGGCAACTATGGCTACACCTTC. It translates to CASTLGGNYGYTF. The full variable domain, rest sourced from reference TRBV11-2 and TRBJ1-2, is EAGVAQSPRYKIIEKRQSVAFWCNPISGHATLYWYQQILGQGPKLLIQFQNNGVVDDSQLPKDRFSAERLKGVDSTLKIQPAKLEDSAVYLCASTLGGNYGYTFGSGTRLTVV.

As regards this clonotype: The junction differs from germline at one of its ends, possibly a read error. The chain is built from TRBV7-7 and TRBJ2-1; 9 bases match TRBD2. Germline V CDR1 and CDR2: SSHAT, FNYEAQ (reference sequence). The CDR3 is 15 residues long. In DNA form, the CDR3 reads TGTGCTAGCAGCCCTAGGGCTAGCGGGAACAATGAGCAGTTCTTC. Protein: CASSPRASGNNEQFF.

This clonotype has ten or more counts. The gene calls are TRBV9 and TRBJ2-1; 9 bases fit TRBD1. This CDR3 has 15 residues. V gave up 4 bases and J gave up 3 bases; unmatched junction bases: 5. Germline V gives CDR1 SGDLS, CDR2 YYNGEE. The DNA of the CDR3 is TGTGCCAGCAGCCCGGACAGGGGCTACTACAATGAGCAGTTCTTC. It encodes CASSPDRGYYNEQFF. Combining the CDR3 with reference TRBV9 and TRBJ2-1 gives the whole variable domain DSGVTQTPKHLITATGQRVTLRCSPRSGDLSVYWYQQSLDQGLQFLIQYYNGEERAKGNILERFSAQQFPDLHSELNLSSLELGDSALYFCASSPDRGYYNEQFFGPGTRLTVL.

The chain uses TRBV28 and TRBJ2-5; 10 bases agree with TRBD1. V dropped 2 bases and J dropped 4; count of bases not matched to a gene: 10. From germline, CDR1 is MDHEN and CDR2 SYDVKM. The CDR3 has 17 amino acids. The CDR3 coding sequence is TGTGCCAGCAGTTTACTAATGGGACAGGGGATCGTAGAGACCCAGTACTTC. It specifies CASSLLMGQGIVETQYF.

The chain uses TRBV7-8 and TRBJ2-7, with D perhaps TRBD1 or TRBD2 (5 bases each). Per germline, CDR1 SGHVS and CDR2 FQNEAQ. V gave up 5 bases and J gave up 3 bases, with 17 bases separating them. This CDR3 spans 15 amino acids. CDR3 region: CASSTSGAGNYEQYF. The CDR3 coding sequence is TGTGCCAGCAGCACCTCCGGGGCGGGTAACTACGAGCAGTACTTC. Looking up the rest from reference TRBV7-8 and TRBJ2-7 gives the full variable domain: GAGVSQSPRYKVAKRGQDVALRCDPISGHVSLFWYQQALGQGPEFLTYFQNEAQLDKSGLPSDRFFAERPEGSVSTLKIQRTQQEDSAVYLCASSTSGAGNYEQYFGPGTRLTVT.

This chain uses TRBV6-2 or TRBV6-3 with TRBJ2-1; weak D call: TRBD2 (6 bases). This CDR3 contains 12 residues. V was shortened by 2 bases and J by 8 bases, with 7 bases between the two germline ends. CDR1 and CDR2 (germline): MNHEY, SVGEGT. The CDR3 nucleotides are TGTGCCAGCAGTTACGGGGGGTATGAGCAGTTCTTC. This codes for CASSYGGYEQFF.